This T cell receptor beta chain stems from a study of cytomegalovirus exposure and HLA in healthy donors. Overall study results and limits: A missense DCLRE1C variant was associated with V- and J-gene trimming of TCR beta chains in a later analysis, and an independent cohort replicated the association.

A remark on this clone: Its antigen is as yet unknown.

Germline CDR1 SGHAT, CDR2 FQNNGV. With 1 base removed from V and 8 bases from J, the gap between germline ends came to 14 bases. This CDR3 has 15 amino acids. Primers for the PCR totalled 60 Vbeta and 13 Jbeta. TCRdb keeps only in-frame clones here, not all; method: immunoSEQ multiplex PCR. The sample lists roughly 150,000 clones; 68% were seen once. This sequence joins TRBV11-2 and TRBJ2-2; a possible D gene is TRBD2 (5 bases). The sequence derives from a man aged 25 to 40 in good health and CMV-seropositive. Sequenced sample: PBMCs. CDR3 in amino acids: CASSLVWGAQGELFF. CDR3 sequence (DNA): TGTGCCAGCAGCTTAGTGTGGGGAGCGCAGGGGGAGCTGTTTTTT.